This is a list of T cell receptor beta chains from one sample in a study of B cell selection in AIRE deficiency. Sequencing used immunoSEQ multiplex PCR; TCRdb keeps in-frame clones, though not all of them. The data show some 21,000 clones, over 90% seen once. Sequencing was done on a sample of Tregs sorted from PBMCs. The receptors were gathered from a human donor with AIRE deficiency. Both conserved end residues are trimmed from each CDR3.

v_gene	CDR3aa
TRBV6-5	ASSYSVRAKNIQY
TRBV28	ASSERLKGRGNIQY
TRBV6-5	ASSYSQGYGYT
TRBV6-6	ASSHPLQGVSQPQH
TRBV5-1	ASSFQNSGANVLT
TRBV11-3	ASSLGGLLDTDTQY
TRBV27	ASSFAWNTGELF
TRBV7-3	ASSVAGENEQF
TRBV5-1	ASSRNKNIQY
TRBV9	ASSARGQWVMDTQY
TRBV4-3	ASSQAHSTDTQY
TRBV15	ATSRDRGPQRIQY
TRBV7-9	ASSPGDRRQPQH
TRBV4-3	ASSQDRASYGKNIQY
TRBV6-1	ASSLKDYQPQH